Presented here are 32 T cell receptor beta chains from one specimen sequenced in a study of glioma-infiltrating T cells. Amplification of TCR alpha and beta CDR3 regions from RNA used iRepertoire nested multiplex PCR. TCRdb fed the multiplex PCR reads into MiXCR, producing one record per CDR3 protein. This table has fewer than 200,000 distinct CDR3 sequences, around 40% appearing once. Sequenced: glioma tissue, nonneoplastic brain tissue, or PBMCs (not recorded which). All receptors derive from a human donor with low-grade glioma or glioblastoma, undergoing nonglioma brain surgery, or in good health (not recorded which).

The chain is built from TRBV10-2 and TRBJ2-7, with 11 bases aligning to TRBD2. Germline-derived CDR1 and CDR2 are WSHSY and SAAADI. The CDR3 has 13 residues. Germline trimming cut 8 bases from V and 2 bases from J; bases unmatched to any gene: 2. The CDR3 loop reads CASGGLAAYEQYF. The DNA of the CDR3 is TGCGCCAGCGGGGGACTAGCGGCCTACGAGCAGTACTTC.

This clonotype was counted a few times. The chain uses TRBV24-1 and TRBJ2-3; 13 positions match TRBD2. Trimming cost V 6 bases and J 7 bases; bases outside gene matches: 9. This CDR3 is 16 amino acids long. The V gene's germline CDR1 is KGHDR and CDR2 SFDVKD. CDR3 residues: CATSSGTSGTANTQYF. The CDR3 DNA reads TGTGCCACCAGTTCCGGGACTAGCGGGACGGCAAATACGCAGTATTTT.

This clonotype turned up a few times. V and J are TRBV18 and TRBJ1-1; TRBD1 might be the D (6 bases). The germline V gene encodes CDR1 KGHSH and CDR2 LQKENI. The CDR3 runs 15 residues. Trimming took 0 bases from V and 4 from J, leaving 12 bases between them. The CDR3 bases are TGTGCCAGCTCACCACCGAACAGGGCGGGCACTGAAGCTTTCTTT. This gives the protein CASSPPNRAGTEAFF.

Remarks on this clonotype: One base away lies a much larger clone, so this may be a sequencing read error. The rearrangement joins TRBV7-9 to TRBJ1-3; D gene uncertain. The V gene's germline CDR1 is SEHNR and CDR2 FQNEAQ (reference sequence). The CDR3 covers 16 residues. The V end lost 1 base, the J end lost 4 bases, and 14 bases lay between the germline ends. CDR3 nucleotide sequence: TGTGCCAGCAGCTTAGGAGGGTCAGGTTGCGGAAACACCATATATTTT. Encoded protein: CASSLGGSGCGNTIYF.

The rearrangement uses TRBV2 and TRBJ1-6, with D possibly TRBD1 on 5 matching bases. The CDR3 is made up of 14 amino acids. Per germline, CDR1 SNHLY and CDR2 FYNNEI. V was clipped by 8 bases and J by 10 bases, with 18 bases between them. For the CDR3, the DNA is TGTGCCAGCCGGGTCAGGGTCGCGCAGTCACCCCTCCACTTT. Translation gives CASRVRVAQSPLHF.

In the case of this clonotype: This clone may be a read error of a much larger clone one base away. CDR3 bases: TGTGCCAGAAGCCAGAGTGACAGCACAGATACGCAGTATTTT. Protein sequence: CARSQSDSTDTQYF. The genes are TRBV3-1 and TRBJ2-3; D is unresolved. This CDR3 has 14 residues. CDR1 and CDR2 from the germline V gene are LGHDT and YNNKEL (reference sequence).

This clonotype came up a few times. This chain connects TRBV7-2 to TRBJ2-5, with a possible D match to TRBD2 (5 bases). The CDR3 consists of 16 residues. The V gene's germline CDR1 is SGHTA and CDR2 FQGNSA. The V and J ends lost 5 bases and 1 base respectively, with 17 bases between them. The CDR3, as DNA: TGTGCCAGCAGCCCCGGGGTGCCAGGACCCCAAGAGACCCAGTACTTC. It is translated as CASSPGVPGPQETQYF.

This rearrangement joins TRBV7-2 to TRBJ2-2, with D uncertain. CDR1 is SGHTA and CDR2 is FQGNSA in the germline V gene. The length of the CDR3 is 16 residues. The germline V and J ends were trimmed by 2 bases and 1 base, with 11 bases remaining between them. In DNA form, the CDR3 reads TGTGCCAGCAGCTTATTAACGTCCAGGAACACCGGGGAGCTGTTTTTT. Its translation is CASSLLTSRNTGELFF.

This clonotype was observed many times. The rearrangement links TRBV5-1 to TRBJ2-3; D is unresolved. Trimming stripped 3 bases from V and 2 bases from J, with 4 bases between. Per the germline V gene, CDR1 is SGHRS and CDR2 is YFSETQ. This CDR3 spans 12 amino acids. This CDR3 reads CASSYDTDTQYF. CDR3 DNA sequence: TGCGCCAGCAGCTACGACACAGATACGCAGTATTTT.

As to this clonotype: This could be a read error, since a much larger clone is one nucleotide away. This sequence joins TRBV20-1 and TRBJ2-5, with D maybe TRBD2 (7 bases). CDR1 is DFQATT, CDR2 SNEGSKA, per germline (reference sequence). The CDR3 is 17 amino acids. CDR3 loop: CSARRRSGEGHRETLYF. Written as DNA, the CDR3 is TGCAGTGCTAGACGCAGATCAGGGGAGGGGCATAGAGAGACCCTGTACTTC.

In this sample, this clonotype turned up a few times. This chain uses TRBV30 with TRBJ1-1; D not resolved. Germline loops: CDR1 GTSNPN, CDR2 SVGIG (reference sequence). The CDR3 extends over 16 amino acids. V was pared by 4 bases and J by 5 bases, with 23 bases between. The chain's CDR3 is CAWKSQVGVTRTEAFF. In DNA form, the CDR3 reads TGTGCCTGGAAATCCCAAGTTGGAGTGACGCGGACTGAAGCTTTCTTT.

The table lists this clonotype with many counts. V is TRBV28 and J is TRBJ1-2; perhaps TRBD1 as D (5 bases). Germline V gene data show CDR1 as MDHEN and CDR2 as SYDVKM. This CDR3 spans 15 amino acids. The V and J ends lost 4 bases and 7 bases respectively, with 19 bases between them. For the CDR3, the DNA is TGTGCCAGCAGTTCAACCAGAGGGACGGTATCTGGCTACACCTTC. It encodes CASSSTRGTVSGYTF.

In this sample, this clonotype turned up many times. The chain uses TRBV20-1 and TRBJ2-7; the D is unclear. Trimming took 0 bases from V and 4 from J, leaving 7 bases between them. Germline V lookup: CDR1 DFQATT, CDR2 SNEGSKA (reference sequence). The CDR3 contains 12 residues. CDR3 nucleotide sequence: TGCAGTGCTAGAGATCGTGTGTACGAGCAGTACTTC. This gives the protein CSARDRVYEQYF.

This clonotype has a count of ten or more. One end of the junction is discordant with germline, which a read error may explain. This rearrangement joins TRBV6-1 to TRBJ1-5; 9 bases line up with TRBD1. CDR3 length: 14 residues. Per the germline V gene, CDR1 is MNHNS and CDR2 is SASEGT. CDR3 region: CASSNTGGKQPQHF. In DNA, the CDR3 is TGTGCCAGCAGCAATACAGGGGGCAAACAGCCCCAGCATTTT.

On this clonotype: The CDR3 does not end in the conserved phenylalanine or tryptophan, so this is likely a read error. The CDR3 region is CASSEVGTGNLEQYL. CDR3 bases: TGTGCCAGCAGTGAAGTTGGGACAGGGAATCTCGAGCAGTACTTA. The chain couples TRBV25-1 to TRBJ2-7; 9 positions match TRBD1. Unmatched junction bases numbered 8, after V lost 2 bases and J lost 6 bases. Germline V gene data show CDR1 as MGHDK and CDR2 as SYGVNS. This CDR3 spans 15 amino acids.

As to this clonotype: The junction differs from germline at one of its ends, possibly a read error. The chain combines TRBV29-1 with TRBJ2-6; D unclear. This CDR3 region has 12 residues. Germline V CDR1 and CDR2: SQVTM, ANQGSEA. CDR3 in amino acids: CSVDSGSNFLTF. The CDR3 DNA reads TGCAGCGTCGACTCTGGGTCCAACTTCCTGACTTTC.

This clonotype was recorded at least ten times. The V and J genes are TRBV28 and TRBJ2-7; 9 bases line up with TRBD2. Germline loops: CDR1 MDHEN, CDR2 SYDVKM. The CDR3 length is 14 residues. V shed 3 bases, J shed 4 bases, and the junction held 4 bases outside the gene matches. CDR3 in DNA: TGTGCCAGCAGTTTCGCGGGGGGGCCTTACGAGCAGTACTTC. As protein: CASSFAGGPYEQYF.

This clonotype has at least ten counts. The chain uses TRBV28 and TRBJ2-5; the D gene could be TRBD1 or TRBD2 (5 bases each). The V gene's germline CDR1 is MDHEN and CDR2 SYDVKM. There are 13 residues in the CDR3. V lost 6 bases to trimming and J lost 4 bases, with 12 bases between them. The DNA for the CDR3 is TGTGCCAGCAGCCCCGGGACGTTAGAGACCCAGTACTTC. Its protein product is CASSPGTLETQYF.

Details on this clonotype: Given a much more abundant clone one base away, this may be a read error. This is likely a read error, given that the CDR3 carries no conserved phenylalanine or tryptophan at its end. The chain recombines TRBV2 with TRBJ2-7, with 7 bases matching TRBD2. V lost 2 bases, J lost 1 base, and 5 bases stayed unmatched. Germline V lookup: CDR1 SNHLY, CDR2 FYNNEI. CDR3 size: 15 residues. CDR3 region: CASSESGTLSYEQYL. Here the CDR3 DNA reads TGTGCCAGCAGTGAAAGCGGGACGCTTTCCTACGAGCAGTACTTA.

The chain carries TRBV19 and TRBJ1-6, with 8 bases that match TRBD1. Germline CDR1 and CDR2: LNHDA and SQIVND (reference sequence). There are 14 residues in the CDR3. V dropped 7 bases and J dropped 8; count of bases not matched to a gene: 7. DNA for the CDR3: TGTGCCAGTACCGTTGACAGGGGTGATTCACCCCTCCACTTT. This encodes CASTVDRGDSPLHF.

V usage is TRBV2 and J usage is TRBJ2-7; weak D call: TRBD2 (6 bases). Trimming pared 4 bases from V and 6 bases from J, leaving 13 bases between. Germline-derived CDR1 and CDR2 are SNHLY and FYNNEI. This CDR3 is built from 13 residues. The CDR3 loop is CASSVTSQGEQYF. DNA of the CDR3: TGTGCCAGCAGTGTGACTAGTCAGGGCGAGCAGTACTTC.

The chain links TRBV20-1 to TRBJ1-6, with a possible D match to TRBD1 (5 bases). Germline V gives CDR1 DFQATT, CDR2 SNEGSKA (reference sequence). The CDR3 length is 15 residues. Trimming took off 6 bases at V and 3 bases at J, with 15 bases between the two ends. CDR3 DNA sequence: TGCAGTGCAACGGGACCGACTATCTATAATTCACCCCTCCACTTT. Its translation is CSATGPTIYNSPLHF.

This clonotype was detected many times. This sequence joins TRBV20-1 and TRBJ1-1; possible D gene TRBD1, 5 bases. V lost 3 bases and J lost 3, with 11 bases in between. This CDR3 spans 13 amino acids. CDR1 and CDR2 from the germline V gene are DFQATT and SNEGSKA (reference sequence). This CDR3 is CSARGGYYTEAFF. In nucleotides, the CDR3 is TGCAGTGCTAGGGGGGGGTACTACACTGAAGCTTTCTTT.

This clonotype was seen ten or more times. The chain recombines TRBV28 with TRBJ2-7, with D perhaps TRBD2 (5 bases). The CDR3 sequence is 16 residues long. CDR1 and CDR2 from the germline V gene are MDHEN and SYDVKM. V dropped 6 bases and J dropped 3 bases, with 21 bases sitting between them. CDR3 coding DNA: TGTGCCAGCAGACGACTGGACTTCCGACGAGGCTACGAGCAGTACTTC. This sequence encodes CASRRLDFRRGYEQYF. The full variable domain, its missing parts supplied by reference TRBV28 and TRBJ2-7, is DVKVTQSSRYLVKRTGEKVFLECVQDMDHENMFWYRQDPGLGLRLIYFSYDVKMKEKGDIPEGYSVSREKKERFSLILESASTNQTSMYLCASRRLDFRRGYEQYFGPGTRLTVT.

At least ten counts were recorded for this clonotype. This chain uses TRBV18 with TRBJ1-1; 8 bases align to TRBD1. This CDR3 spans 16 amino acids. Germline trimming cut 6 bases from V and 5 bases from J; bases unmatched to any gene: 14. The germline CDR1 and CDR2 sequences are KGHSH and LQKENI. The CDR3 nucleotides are TGTGCCAGCTCCTCAGGACAGGGCCGCTCAGGGACTGAAGCTTTCTTT. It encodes CASSSGQGRSGTEAFF. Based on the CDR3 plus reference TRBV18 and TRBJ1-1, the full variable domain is NAGVMQNPRHLVRRRGQEARLRCSPMKGHSHVYWYRQLPEEGLKFMVYLQKENIIDESGMPKERFSAEFPKEGPSILRIQQVVRGDSAAYFCASSSGQGRSGTEAFFGQGTRLTVV.

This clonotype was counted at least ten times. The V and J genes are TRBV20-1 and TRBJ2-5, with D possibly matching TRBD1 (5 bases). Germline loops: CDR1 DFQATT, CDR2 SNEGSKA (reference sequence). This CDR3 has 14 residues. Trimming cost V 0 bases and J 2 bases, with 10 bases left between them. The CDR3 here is CSARDIQGQETQYF. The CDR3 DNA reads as TGCAGTGCTAGAGATATTCAGGGACAAGAGACCCAGTACTTC.

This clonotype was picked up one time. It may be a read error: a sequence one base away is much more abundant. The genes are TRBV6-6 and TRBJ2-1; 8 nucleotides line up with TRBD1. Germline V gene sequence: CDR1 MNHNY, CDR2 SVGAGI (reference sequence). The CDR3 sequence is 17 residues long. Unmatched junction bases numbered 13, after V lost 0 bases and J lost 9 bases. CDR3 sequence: CASSYSIPGGAGGEQFF. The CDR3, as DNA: TGTGCCAGCAGTTACTCGATTCCAGGGGGCGCAGGTGGTGAGCAGTTCTTC.

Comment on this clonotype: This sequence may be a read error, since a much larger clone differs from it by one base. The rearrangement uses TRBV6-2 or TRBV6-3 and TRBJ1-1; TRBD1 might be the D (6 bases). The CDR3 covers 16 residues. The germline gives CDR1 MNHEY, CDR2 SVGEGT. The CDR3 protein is CSSSHRGGGVHTEAFF. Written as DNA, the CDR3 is TGTTCCAGCAGCCATCGCGGGGGGGGCGTCCACACTGAAGCTTTCTTT.

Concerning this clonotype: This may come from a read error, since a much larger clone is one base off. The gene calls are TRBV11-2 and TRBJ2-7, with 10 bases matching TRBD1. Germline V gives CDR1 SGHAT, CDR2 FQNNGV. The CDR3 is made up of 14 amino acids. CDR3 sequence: CASSPGQGSYEQHF. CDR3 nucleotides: TGTGCCAGCAGCCCGGGACAGGGGTCCTACGAGCAGCACTTC.

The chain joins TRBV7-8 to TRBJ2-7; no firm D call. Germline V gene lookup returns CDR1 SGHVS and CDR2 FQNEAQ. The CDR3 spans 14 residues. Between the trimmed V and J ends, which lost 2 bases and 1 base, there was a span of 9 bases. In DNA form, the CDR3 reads TGTGCCAGCAGCTTAAGTATCAGGTCCTACGAGCAGTACTTC. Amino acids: CASSLSIRSYEQYF.

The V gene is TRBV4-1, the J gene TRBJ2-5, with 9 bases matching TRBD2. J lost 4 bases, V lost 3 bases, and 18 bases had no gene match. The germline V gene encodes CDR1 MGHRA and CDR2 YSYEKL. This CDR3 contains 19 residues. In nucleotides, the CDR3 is TGCGCCAGCAGCCACCGGTTCTCTAGCGGGACCCGACGGAGAGAGACCCAGTACTTC. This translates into CASSHRFSSGTRRRETQYF.

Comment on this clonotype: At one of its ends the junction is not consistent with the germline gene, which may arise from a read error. The CDR3 DNA reads TGTGCCAGCAGCCAAGAGAGGTTCCAGTCGAACACTGAGGCTTTGTTT. Amino acid sequence: CASSQERFQSNTEALF. The chain links TRBV4-2 to TRBJ1-1; D uncertain. The CDR3 has 16 residues. CDR1 and CDR2 from the germline V gene are LGHNA and YNFKEQ.